The 10 T cell receptor beta chains below all came from one sample that was sequenced in a study of cytomegalovirus exposure and HLA in healthy donors. Primers for the PCR totalled 60 Vbeta and 13 Jbeta. The table came from immunoSEQ multiplex PCR; TCRdb's copy has only in-frame clones and leaves some out. The sample yields about 140,000 clones, about 82% seen once. Specimen: PBMCs. All receptors come from a man in his thirties or forties in good health and CMV-seronegative.

This chain joins TRBV5-6 and TRBJ2-1; TRBD2 agrees at 7 bases. The V gene end was trimmed by 3 bases and the J gene end by 5 bases; junction bases not matched to a gene: 11. The germline gives CDR1 SGHDT, CDR2 YYEEEE. The CDR3 totals 16 residues. CDR3 loop: CASSSLSGVFNNEQFF. Written as DNA, the CDR3 is TGTGCCAGCAGCTCCTTGAGCGGGGTGTTTAACAATGAGCAGTTCTTC.

The CDR3 DNA reads as TGCGCCAGCAGCCGACGGGGTAGCAATCAGCCCCAGCATTTT. Translating gives CASSRRGSNQPQHF. The rearrangement uses TRBV4-1 and TRBJ1-5; the D is unclear. This CDR3 region has 14 residues. Germline V CDR1 and CDR2: MGHRA, YSYEKL. Trimming shortened V by 4 bases and J by 0 bases, and 7 bases separated the two germline ends.

The chain carries TRBV4-1 and TRBJ1-2; TRBD1 aligns across 7 bases. This CDR3 spans 17 amino acids. Trimming removed 0 bases from V and 0 bases from J; junction bases left unmatched: 7. Looked up from germline, CDR1 is MGHRA and CDR2 is YSYEKL. CDR3 loop: CASSQEFNQGANYGYTF. The CDR3, as DNA: TGCGCCAGCAGCCAAGAATTCAATCAGGGGGCTAACTATGGCTACACCTTC.

V gene TRBV12-2 combines with J gene TRBJ1-5; the table's D call, TRBD1, was not checked against the DNA. TRBV12-2 is given as a pseudogene. The CDR3 has 23 residues. This CDR3 is CASRSDAHISGDRACRGNQPQHF. The CDR3 DNA reads TGTGCAAGTCGCTCCGACGCTCATATTAGTGGGGACAGGGCCTGCAGGGGCAATCAGCCCCAGCATTTT.

This chain links TRBV2 with TRBJ2-5; tentative D call: TRBD2 (6 bases). CDR1 is SNHLY and CDR2 is FYNNEI in the germline V gene. Trimming removed 4 bases from V and 9 bases from J, with 18 bases in between. This CDR3 is 14 amino acids long. DNA of the CDR3: TGTGCCAGCAGTGCAGGGCCATCTACGGGGGCCCAGTACTTC. It is translated as CASSAGPSTGAQYF.

The chain uses TRBV7-9 and TRBJ1-1, with D possibly matching TRBD1 (5 bases). Germline V gene lookup returns CDR1 SEHNR and CDR2 FQNEAQ (reference sequence). V gave up 5 bases and J gave up 5 bases, with 15 bases separating them. The CDR3 is 14 amino acids. CDR3 protein: CASSMDAQETEAFF. The CDR3, as DNA: TGTGCCAGCAGCATGGATGCACAGGAGACTGAAGCTTTCTTT.

This sequence joins TRBV5-1 and TRBJ1-1; a weak D match, TRBD1 (5 bases). Per germline, CDR1 SGHRS and CDR2 YFSETQ. The V gene lost 0 bases and the J gene lost 4 bases, with 10 bases spanning the gap. The CDR3 covers 14 residues. DNA for the CDR3: TGCGCCAGCAGCTTGGAGACAGTTGGCACTGAAGCTTTCTTT. Translating it yields CASSLETVGTEAFF.

The chain is built from TRBV10-3 and TRBJ2-5; 8 nucleotides line up with TRBD1. The V gene end was trimmed by 10 bases and the J gene end by 4 bases; junction bases not matched to a gene: 5. CDR1 is ENHRY and CDR2 is SYGVKD in the germline V gene. This CDR3 contains 12 residues. CDR3 bases: TGTGCCAGCGGGACAGGAGTAGAGACCCAGTACTTC. It codes for CASGTGVETQYF.

The V and J genes are TRBV4-2 and TRBJ1-1, with TRBD1 identical over 8 bases. Germline assignment: CDR1 LGHNA and CDR2 YNFKEQ. The trim removed 4 bases at V and 3 bases at J, leaving 7 bases unmatched. This CDR3 spans 15 amino acids. The CDR3 DNA reads TGTGCCAGCAGCCCGCGGACAGGGAAGGACACTGAAGCTTTCTTT. It translates to CASSPRTGKDTEAFF.

The rearrangement links TRBV5-6 to TRBJ2-5; D may be TRBD1 (5 bases). CDR1 is SGHDT, CDR2 YYEEEE, per germline. V was clipped by 0 bases and J by 4 bases, with 10 bases between them. This CDR3 has 14 amino acids. CDR3 region: CASSLAGNRETQYF. In DNA form, the CDR3 reads TGTGCCAGCAGCTTGGCAGGGAACCGAGAGACCCAGTACTTC.